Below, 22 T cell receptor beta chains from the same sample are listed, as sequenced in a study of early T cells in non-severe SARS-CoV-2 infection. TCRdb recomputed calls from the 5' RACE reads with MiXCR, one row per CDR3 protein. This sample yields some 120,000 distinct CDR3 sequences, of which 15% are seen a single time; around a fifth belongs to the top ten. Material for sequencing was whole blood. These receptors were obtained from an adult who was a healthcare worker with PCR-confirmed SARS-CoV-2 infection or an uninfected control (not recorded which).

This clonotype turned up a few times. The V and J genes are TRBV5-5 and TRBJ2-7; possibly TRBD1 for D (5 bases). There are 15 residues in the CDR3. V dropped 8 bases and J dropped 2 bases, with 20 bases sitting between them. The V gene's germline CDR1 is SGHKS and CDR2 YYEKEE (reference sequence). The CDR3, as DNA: TGTGCCAGTACATTTGGGGCCTCATCCGCCTACGAGCAGTACTTC. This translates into CASTFGASSAYEQYF.

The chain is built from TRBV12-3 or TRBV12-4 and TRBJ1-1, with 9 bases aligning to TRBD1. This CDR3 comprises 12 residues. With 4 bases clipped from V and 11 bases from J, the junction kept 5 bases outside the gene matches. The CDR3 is CASSSGTGTAFF. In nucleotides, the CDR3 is TGTGCCAGCAGTTCCGGGACAGGGACGGCTTTCTTT.

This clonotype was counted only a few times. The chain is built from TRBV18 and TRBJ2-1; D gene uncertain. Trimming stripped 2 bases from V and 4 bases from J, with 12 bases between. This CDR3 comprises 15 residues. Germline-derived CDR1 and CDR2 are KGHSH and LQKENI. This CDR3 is CASSPGVAPYNEQFF. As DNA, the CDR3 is TGTGCCAGCTCACCAGGGGTAGCACCGTACAATGAGCAGTTCTTC. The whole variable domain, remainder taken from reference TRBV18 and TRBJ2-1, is NAGVMQNPRHLVRRRGQEARLRCSPMKGHSHVYWYRQLPEEGLKFMVYLQKENIIDESGMPKERFSAEFPKEGPSILRIQQVVRGDSAAYFCASSPGVAPYNEQFFGPGTRLTVL.

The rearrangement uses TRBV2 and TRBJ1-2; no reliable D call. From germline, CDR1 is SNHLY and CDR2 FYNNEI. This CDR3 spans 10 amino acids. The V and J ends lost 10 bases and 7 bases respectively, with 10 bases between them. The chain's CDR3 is CANPGGGYTF. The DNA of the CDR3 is TGTGCCAACCCAGGCGGTGGCTACACCTTC. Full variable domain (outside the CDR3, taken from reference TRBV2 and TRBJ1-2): EPEVTQTPSHQVTQMGQEVILRCVPISNHLYFYWYRQILGQKVEFLVSFYNNEISEKSEIFDDQFSVERPDGSNFTLKIRSTKLEDSAMYFCANPGGGYTFGSGTRLTVV.

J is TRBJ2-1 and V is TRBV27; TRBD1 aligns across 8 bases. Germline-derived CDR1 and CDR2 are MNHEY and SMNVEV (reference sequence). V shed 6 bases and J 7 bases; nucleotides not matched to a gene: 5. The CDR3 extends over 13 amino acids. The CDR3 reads CASRDRVSNEQFF. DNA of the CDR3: TGTGCCAGCAGGGACAGGGTTTCGAATGAGCAGTTCTTC.

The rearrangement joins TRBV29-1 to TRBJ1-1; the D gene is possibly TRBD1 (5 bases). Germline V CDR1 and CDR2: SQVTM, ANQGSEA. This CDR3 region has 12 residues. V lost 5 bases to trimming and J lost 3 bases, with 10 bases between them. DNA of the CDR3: TGCAGCGTTAAGCAGGGCCACACTGAAGCTTTCTTT. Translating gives CSVKQGHTEAFF.

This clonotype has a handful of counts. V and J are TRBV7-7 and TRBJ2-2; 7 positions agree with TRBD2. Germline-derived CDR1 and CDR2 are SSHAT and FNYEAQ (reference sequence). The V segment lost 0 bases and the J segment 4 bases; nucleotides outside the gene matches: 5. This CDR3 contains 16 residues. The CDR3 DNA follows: TGTGCCAGCAGCTTAGCCCCACTAGCGAGCACCGGGGAGCTGTTTTTT. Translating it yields CASSLAPLASTGELFF.

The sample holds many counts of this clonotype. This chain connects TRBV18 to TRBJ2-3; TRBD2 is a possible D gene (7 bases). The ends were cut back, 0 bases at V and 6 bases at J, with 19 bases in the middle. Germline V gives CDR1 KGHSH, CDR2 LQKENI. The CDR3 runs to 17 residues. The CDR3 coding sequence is TGTGCCAGCTCACCACCGGTGAGGGGGGGAGGACCGGATACGCAGTATTTT. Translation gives CASSPPVRGGGPDTQYF.

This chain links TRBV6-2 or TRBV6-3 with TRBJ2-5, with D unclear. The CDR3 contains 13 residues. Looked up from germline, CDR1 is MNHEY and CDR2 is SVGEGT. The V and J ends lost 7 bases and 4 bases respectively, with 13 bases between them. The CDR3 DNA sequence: TGTGCCAGCACCTACCGCCAGAGAGAGACCCAGTACTTC. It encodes CASTYRQRETQYF.

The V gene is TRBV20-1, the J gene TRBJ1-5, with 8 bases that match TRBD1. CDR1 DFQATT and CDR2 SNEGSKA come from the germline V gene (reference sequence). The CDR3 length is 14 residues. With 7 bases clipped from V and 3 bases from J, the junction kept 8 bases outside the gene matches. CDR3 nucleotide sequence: TGCAGTGTTCAGGGGGCGACCAACAATCAGCCCCAGCATTTT. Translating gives CSVQGATNNQPQHF.

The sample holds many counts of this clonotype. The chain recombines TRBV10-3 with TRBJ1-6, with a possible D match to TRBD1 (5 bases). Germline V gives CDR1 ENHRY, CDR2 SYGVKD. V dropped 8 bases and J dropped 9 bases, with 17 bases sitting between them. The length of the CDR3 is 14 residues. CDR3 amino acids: CAIARGPSSSPLHF. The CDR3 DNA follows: TGTGCCATCGCCCGGGGACCCTCAAGTTCACCCCTCCACTTT.

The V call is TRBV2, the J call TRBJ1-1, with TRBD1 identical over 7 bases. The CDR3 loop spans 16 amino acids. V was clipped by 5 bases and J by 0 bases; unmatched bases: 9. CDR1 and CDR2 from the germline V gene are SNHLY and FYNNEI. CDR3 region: CASSLDRLAVNTEAFF. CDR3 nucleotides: TGTGCCAGCAGTCTGGACAGGCTTGCCGTGAACACTGAAGCTTTCTTT. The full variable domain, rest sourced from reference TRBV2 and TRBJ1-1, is EPEVTQTPSHQVTQMGQEVILRCVPISNHLYFYWYRQILGQKVEFLVSFYNNEISEKSEIFDDQFSVERPDGSNFTLKIRSTKLEDSAMYFCASSLDRLAVNTEAFFGQGTRLTVV.

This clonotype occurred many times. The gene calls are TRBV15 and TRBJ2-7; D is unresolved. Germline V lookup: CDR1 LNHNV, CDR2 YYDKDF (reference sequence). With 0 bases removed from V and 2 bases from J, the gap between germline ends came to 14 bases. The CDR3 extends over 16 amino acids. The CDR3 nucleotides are TGTGCCACCAGCAGAGAGTATGGACCGCCAGCCTACGAGCAGTACTTC. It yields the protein CATSREYGPPAYEQYF.

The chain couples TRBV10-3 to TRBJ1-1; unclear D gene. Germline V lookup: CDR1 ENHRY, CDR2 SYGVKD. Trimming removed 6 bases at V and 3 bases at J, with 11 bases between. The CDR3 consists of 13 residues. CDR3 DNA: TGTGCCATCAGGTTTACGGCAGACACTGAAGCTTTCTTT. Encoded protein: CAIRFTADTEAFF.

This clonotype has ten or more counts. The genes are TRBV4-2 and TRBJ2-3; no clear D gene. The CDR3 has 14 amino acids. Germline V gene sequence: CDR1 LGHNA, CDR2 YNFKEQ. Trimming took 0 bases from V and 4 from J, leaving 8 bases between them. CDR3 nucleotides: TGTGCCAGCAGCCAAGATGGACCGCCAGATACGCAGTATTTT. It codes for CASSQDGPPDTQYF.

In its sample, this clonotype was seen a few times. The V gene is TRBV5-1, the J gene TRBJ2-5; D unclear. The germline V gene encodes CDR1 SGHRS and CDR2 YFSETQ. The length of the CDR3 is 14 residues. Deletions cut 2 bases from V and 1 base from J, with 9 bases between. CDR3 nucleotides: TGCGCCAGCAGCTTCGGTCCAGTCCAAGAGACCCAGTACTTC. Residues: CASSFGPVQETQYF.

In DNA, the CDR3 is TGTGCCGTCCGGAGTCAGGGGGGTTTCGAGGCTTTCTTT. This translates into CAVRSQGGFEAFF. This chain uses TRBV10-3 with TRBJ1-1, with 7 positions matching TRBD1. In germline, CDR1 is ENHRY, CDR2 SYGVKD. V dropped 11 bases and J dropped 11; count of bases not matched to a gene: 17. There are 13 residues in the CDR3.

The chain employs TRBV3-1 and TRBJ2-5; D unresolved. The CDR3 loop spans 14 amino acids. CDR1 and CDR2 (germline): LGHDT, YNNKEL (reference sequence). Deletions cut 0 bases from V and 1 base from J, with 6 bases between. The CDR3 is CASSQDSTQETQYF. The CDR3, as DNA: TGTGCCAGCAGCCAAGATTCGACCCAAGAGACCCAGTACTTC.

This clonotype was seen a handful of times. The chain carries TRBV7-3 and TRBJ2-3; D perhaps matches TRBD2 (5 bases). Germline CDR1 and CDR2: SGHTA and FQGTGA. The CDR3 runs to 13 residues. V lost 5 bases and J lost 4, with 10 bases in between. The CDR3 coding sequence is TGTGCCAGCAGCCCTACGGGGTCAGATACGCAGTATTTT. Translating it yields CASSPTGSDTQYF.

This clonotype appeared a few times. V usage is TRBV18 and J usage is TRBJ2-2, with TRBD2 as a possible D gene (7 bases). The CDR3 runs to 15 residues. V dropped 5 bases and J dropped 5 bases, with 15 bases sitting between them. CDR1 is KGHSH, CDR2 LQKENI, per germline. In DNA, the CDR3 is TGTGCCAGCTCAGCCCGGGGGGCGCAAACCGGGGAGCTGTTTTTT. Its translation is CASSARGAQTGELFF.

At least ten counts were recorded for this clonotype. CDR3 sequence reads: CASTNSGRTEAFF. In nucleotides, the CDR3 is TGTGCCAGCACAAACTCAGGGCGGACTGAAGCTTTCTTT. The J gene is TRBJ1-1, the V gene TRBV7-9; D is possibly TRBD1 (5 bases). The CDR3 runs to 13 residues. CDR1 and CDR2 (germline): SEHNR, FQNEAQ (reference sequence). With 7 bases removed from V and 5 bases from J, the gap between germline ends came to 14 bases.

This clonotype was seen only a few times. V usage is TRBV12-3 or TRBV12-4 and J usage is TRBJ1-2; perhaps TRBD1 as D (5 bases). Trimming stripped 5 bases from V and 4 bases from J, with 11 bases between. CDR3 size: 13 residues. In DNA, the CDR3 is TGTGCCAGCAGTCCAGTCACAGGCTATGGCTACACCTTC. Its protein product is CASSPVTGYGYTF.